This TCR beta chain was documented in a study of blood T cell repertoires in COVID-19. Study background: Samples of COVID-19 (acute and convalescent) were obtained from the United States, Italy and Spain. Sources were T cells, B-cell-depleted T cells, or PBMCs; the material itself was cDNA or gDNA.

Authors' analysis steps: Reference gene primer amplification in the assay estimated nucleated cell counts. The data were produced by immunoSEQ multiplex PCR, yet TCRdb's version contains in-frame clones alone and is incomplete. V and J calls plus clone size are reproduced from that table; the DNA served to infer D and trimming. The table shows some 210,000 clones, with 82% occurring only once. Germline V lookup: CDR1 SQVTM, CDR2 ANQGSEA. The CDR3 has 13 amino acids. Deletions cut 3 bases from V and 8 bases from J, with 13 bases between. The chain has TRBV29-1 and TRBJ1-4, with D perhaps TRBD1 (5 bases). This sequence originates from a woman in her forties with acute or convalescent COVID-19. Source material: peripheral blood. The DNA for the CDR3 is TGCAGCGTTGAGGGGCCAGGGAGGGAAAAACTGTTTTTT. It translates to CSVEGPGREKLFF.